The 13 T cell receptor beta chains listed next were all sequenced from one sample in a study of shared clonotypes between healthy human individuals. The method was immunoSEQ multiplex PCR; TCRdb's version includes in-frame clones alone and lacks a portion of them. The data show roughly 320,000 clones, with around 90% seen just once and roughly 17% held by the top ten. Sequenced sample: memory CD8+ T cells sorted from blood. Regarding subset: CD45RO+ cells pooled with CCR7-negative TemRA cells. All receptors derive from a man aged 18-30 years in good health.

The gene calls are TRBV5-6 and TRBJ2-3, with 9 bases matching TRBD2. Germline V lookup: CDR1 SGHDT, CDR2 YYEEEE. The V segment lost 4 bases and the J segment 4 bases; nucleotides outside the gene matches: 16. This CDR3 comprises 18 residues. The CDR3 DNA sequence: TGTGCCAGCAGCCCGGCTGGGAGCGGGGGGTTAATGGCAGATACGCAGTATTTT. Its protein is CASSPAGSGGLMADTQYF.

The chain is built from TRBV5-4 and TRBJ2-6, with D possibly matching TRBD1 (6 bases). This CDR3 is 17 amino acids long. The germline V gene has CDR1 SGHNT and CDR2 YYREEE (reference sequence). V shed 2 bases and J shed 2 bases, with 14 bases lying between them. The CDR3 loop reads CASSFGEQGPGANVLTF. CDR3 DNA: TGTGCCAGCAGCTTTGGGGAACAGGGACCTGGGGCCAACGTCCTGACTTTC.

The chain is built from TRBV4-3 and TRBJ2-7; D remains ambiguous. With 0 bases removed from V and 6 bases from J, the gap between germline ends came to 12 bases. The length of the CDR3 is 14 residues. CDR1 is LGHNA and CDR2 is YSLEER in the germline V gene. The CDR3 loop is CASSQDPLTAEQYF. The DNA for the CDR3 is TGCGCCAGCAGCCAAGATCCACTAACCGCCGAGCAGTACTTC.

V usage is TRBV18 and J usage is TRBJ1-5, with D possibly being TRBD1 (5 bases). Per the germline V gene, CDR1 is KGHSH and CDR2 is LQKENI. The CDR3 loop spans 12 amino acids. With 3 bases removed from V and 15 bases from J, the gap between germline ends came to 15 bases. CDR3 region: CASSPGTERRHF. DNA of the CDR3: TGTGCCAGCTCACCCGGGACGGAAAGGAGGCATTTT. Supplemented by reference TRBV18 and TRBJ1-5, the full variable domain reads NAGVMQNPRHLVRRRGQEARLRCSPMKGHSHVYWYRQLPEEGLKFMVYLQKENIIDESGMPKERFSAEFPKEGPSILRIQQVVRGDSAAYFCASSPGTERRHFGDGTRLSIL.

The V and J genes are TRBV4-1 and TRBJ2-5, with unresolved D. Germline CDR1 reads MGHRA; CDR2 reads YSYEKL. This CDR3 is 17 amino acids long. V lost 1 base, J lost 0 bases, and 15 bases lay in between. DNA for the CDR3: TGCGCCAGCAGCCAAGTGGGCTCCTATTGGCACCAAGAGACCCAGTACTTC. As protein: CASSQVGSYWHQETQYF.

This clone was observed many times. This chain uses TRBV23-1 with TRBJ1-5; D might be TRBD1 (5 bases). TRBV23-1 is noted as an ORF with a role that remains uncertain. The CDR3 extends over 18 amino acids. Trimming shortened V by 2 bases and J by 0 bases, and 17 bases separated the two germline ends. For the CDR3, the DNA is TGCGCCAGCAGTCAACCGGACACGGCACGCTATAGCAATCAGCCCCAGCATTTT. It is translated as CASSQPDTARYSNQPQHF.

The chain uses TRBV28 and TRBJ2-7, with 7 bases that match TRBD1. The CDR3 totals 14 residues. The germline gives CDR1 MDHEN, CDR2 SYDVKM. V was pared by 5 bases and J by 2 bases, with 6 bases of the junction left unmatched. The CDR3 bases are TGTGCCAGCAGTCAAATCGGGACAGCCTACGAGCAGTACTTC. Protein sequence: CASSQIGTAYEQYF.

A word on this clone: One junction end does not reproduce the germline sequence, and a read error may be involved. The chain recombines TRBV9 with TRBJ2-1; the D gene is possibly TRBD2 (5 bases). The germline V gene encodes CDR1 SGDLS and CDR2 YYNGEE. This CDR3 has 15 residues. CDR3 residues: CASSVYGNPYSEQFF. In DNA form, the CDR3 reads TGTGCCAGCAGCGTTTACGGGAACCCTTACAGTGAGCAGTTCTTC.

CDR3: CASSQDLLDERGFDEQYF. CDR3 nucleotide sequence: TGCGCCAGCAGCCAAGATCTGTTGGACGAAAGGGGGTTCGACGAGCAGTACTTC. This rearrangement joins TRBV4-3 to TRBJ2-7; D is possibly TRBD1 (6 bases). Germline V lookup: CDR1 LGHNA, CDR2 YSLEER. The germline V and J ends were trimmed by 0 bases and 5 bases, with 23 bases remaining between them. The CDR3 is 18 residues long.

The rearrangement joins TRBV27 to TRBJ1-1; 7 bases align to TRBD1. Germline V gene sequence: CDR1 MNHEY, CDR2 SMNVEV (reference sequence). CDR3 size: 16 residues. The V segment lost 7 bases and the J segment 3 bases; nucleotides outside the gene matches: 14. DNA for the CDR3: TGTGCCAGCACCTCGACAGGGCTGGGATTGGACACTGAAGCTTTCTTT. Translating it yields CASTSTGLGLDTEAFF.

The chain recombines TRBV30 with TRBJ2-7; D remains ambiguous. CDR1 and CDR2 from the germline V gene are GTSNPN and SVGIG (reference sequence). V gave up 0 bases and J gave up 2 bases, with 5 bases separating them. The CDR3 is 12 residues long. The CDR3 bases are TGTGCCTGGAGTGTCTTACCCTACGAGCAGTACTTC. Amino acids: CAWSVLPYEQYF.

This clone has only one observation. The gene calls are TRBV4-1 and TRBJ1-3; maybe TRBD1 (6 bases). V was pared by 2 bases and J by 6 bases, with 23 bases between. Germline loops: CDR1 MGHRA, CDR2 YSYEKL. The CDR3 is 18 amino acids. The CDR3 bases are TGCGCCAGCAGCCAACGAGGCCGGGGGCCGATCTGGAAAAACACCATATATTTT. It is translated as CASSQRGRGPIWKNTIYF.

This rearrangement joins TRBV18 to TRBJ2-7; 8 bases are shared with TRBD2. The V gene's germline CDR1 is KGHSH and CDR2 LQKENI. Trimming took 2 bases from V and 7 from J; bases not matched to a gene: 4. The CDR3 is 13 amino acids. The chain's CDR3 is CASSPGLAGEQYF. In nucleotides, the CDR3 is TGTGCCAGCTCACCAGGGTTAGCGGGAGAGCAGTACTTC.